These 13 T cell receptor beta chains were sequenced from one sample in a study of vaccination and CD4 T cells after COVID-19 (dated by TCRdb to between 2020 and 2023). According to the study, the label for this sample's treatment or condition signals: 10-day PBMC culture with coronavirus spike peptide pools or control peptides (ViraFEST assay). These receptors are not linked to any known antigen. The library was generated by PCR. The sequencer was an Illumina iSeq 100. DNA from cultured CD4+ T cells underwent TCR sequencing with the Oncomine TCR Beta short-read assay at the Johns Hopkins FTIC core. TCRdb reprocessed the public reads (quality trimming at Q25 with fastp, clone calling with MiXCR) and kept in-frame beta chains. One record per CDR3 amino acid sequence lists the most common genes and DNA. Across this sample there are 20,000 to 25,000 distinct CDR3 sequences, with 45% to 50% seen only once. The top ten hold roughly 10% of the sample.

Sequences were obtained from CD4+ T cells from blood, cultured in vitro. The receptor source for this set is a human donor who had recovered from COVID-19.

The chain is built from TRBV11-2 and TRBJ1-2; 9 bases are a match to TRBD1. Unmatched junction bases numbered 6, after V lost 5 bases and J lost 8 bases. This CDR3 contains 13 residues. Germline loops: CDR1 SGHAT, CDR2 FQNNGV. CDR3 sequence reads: CASSLQGASGYTF. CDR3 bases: TGTGCCAGCAGCCTACAGGGGGCGTCGGGCTACACCTTC.

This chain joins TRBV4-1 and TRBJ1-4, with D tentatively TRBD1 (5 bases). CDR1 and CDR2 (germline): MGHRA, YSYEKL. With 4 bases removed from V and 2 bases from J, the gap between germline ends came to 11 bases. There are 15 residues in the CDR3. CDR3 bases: TGCGCCAGCAGCCCTTATGGGGCGACTAATGAAAAACTGTTTTTT. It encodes CASSPYGATNEKLFF.

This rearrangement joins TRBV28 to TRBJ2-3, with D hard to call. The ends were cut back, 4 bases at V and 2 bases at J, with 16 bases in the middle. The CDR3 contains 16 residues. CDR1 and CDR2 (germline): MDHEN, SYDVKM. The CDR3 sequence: CASSSSTPKPTDTQYF. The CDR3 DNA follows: TGTGCCAGCAGTTCCTCGACACCAAAGCCCACAGATACGCAGTATTTT. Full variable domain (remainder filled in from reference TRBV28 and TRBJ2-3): DVKVTQSSRYLVKRTGEKVFLECVQDMDHENMFWYRQDPGLGLRLIYFSYDVKMKEKGDIPEGYSVSREKKERFSLILESASTNQTSMYLCASSSSTPKPTDTQYFGPGTRLTVL.

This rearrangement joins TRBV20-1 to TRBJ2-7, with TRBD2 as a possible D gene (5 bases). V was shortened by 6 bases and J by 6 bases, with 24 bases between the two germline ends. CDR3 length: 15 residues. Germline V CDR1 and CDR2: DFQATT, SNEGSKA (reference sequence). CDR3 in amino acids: CSATPTERMLSEQYF. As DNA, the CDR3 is TGCAGTGCCACCCCGACTGAGCGGATGCTTTCCGAGCAGTACTTC.

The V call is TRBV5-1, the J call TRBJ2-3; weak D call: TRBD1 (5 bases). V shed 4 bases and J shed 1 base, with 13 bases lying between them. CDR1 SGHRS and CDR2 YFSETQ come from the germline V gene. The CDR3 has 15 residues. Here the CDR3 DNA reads TGCGCCAGCAGCCCTGGGGCGGCCCGCACAGATACGCAGTATTTT. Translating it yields CASSPGAARTDTQYF. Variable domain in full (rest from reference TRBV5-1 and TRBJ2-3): KAGVTQTPRYLIKTRGQQVTLSCSPISGHRSVSWYQQTPGQGLQFLFEYFSETQRNKGNFPGRFSGRQFSNSRSEMNVSTLELGDSALYLCASSPGAARTDTQYFGPGTRLTVL.

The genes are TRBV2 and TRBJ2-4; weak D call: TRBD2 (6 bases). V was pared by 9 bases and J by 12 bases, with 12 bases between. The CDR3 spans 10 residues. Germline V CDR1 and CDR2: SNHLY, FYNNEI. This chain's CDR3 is CARGGWAQYF. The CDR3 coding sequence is TGTGCCAGGGGGGGTTGGGCTCAGTACTTC.

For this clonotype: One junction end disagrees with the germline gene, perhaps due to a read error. CDR3: CASSLDSSTRF. CDR3 nucleotides: TGTGCCAGCAGCTTAGACAGTTCCACCCGTTTC. The genes are TRBV7-9 and TRBJ1-2; no reliable D call. Germline V lookup: CDR1 SEHNR, CDR2 FQNEAQ (reference sequence). The CDR3 covers 11 residues. Supplemented by reference TRBV7-9 and TRBJ1-2, the full variable domain reads DTGVSQNPRHKITKRGQNVTFRCDPISEHNRLYWYRQTLGQGPEFLTYFQNEAQLEKSRLLSDRFSAERPKGSFSTLEIQRTEQGDSAMYLCASSLDSSTRFGSGTRLTVV.

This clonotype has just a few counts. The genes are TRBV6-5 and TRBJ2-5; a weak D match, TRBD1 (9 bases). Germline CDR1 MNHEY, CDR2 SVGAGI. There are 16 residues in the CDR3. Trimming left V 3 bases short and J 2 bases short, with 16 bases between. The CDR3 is CASSYTGGTGQETQYF. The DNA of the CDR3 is TGTGCCAGCAGTTATACGGGGGGGACAGGGCAAGAGACCCAGTACTTC.

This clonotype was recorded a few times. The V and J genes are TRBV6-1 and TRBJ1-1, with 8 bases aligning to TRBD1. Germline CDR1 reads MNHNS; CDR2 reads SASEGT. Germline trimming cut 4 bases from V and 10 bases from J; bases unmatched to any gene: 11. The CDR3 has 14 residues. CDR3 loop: CASSGNQGARGAFF. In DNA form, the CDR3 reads TGTGCCAGCAGTGGAAACCAGGGGGCGCGCGGAGCTTTCTTT.

The CDR3 DNA is TGCGCCAGCAGTCTTAGTCGAGGATTCGACAACGAGCAGTACTTC. Encoded protein: CASSLSRGFDNEQYF. V is TRBV23-1 and J is TRBJ2-7; no reliable D call. TRBV23-1 is flagged as an ORF with uncertain function. The CDR3 consists of 15 residues. V was shortened by 4 bases and J by 5 bases, with 18 bases between the two germline ends.

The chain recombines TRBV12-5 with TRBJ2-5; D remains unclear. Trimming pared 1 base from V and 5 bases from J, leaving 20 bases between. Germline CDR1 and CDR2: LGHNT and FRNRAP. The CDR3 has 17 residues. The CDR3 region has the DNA TGTGCTAGTGGTTTGGCGTATGGGGATCTCAGTCGGGAGACCCAGTACTTC. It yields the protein CASGLAYGDLSRETQYF.

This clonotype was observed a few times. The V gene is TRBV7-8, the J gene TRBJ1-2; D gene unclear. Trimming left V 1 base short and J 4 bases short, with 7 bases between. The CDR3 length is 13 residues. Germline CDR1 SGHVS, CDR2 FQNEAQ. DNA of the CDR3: TGTGCCAGCAGCTTAGGGAGGTCCTATGGCTACACCTTC. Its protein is CASSLGRSYGYTF.

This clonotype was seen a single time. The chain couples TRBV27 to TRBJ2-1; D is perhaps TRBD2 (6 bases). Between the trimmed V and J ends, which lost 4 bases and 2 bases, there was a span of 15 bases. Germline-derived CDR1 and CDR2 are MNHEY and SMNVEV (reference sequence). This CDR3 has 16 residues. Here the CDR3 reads CASSSFRDSTYNEQFF. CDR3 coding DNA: TGTGCCAGCAGTTCCTTCCGGGACTCAACCTACAATGAGCAGTTCTTC.